This is a list of T cell receptor beta chains from one sample in a study of T cells in pancreatic ductal adenocarcinoma. The method was immunoSEQ multiplex PCR; TCRdb's version includes in-frame clones alone and lacks a portion of them. The sample gives more than 85,000 clones, about 95% of which show up once; 3.1% is in the top ten. Sequencing was performed on PBMCs. The receptors here all came from a human donor with pancreatic ductal adenocarcinoma. CDR3s include the opening cysteine and the closing phenylalanine or tryptophan. Fields, in order: V gene, D gene, J gene, CDR3 protein. D genes are given only for firm matches.

V: TRBV30; D: -; J: TRBJ1-3; CDR3: CAWSVQISGNTIYF
V: TRBV7-9; D: -; J: TRBJ2-2; CDR3: CASSPTGGHQNTGELFF
V: TRBV27; D: -; J: TRBJ2-7; CDR3: CASSPFGGSYEQYF
V: TRBV2; D: TRBD2; J: TRBJ2-5; CDR3: CASSAREGLSETQYF
V: TRBV10-2; D: -; J: TRBJ2-2; CDR3: CASRGLNTGELFF
V: TRBV11-2; D: -; J: TRBJ2-7; CDR3: CASSQDRYEQYF
V: TRBV18; D: TRBD1; J: TRBJ2-7; CDR3: CASSTRQGISEQYF
V: TRBV28; D: -; J: TRBJ2-7; CDR3: CASTLGRRVYEQYF
V: TRBV5-4; D: -; J: TRBJ2-1; CDR3: CASSLMVGEGDEQFF
V: TRBV25-1; D: -; J: TRBJ2-1; CDR3: CASSVTLRRSGQFF
V: TRBV4-3; D: -; J: TRBJ1-2; CDR3: CASSQRRDLKYGYTF
V: TRBV18; D: -; J: TRBJ2-3; CDR3: CASSPRAITDTQYF
V: TRBV5-8; D: TRBD1; J: TRBJ2-7; CDR3: CASSATRGFSYEQYF
V: TRBV6-6; D: -; J: TRBJ2-2; CDR3: CASRPGLNTGELFF
V: TRBV9; D: -; J: TRBJ1-1; CDR3: CASSVGRQRNTEAFF
V: TRBV7-2; D: -; J: TRBJ2-7; CDR3: CASSSRAEQYF
V: TRBV15; D: -; J: TRBJ1-1; CDR3: CATSRDRGTLTVNTEAFF
V: TRBV5-1; D: -; J: TRBJ1-2; CDR3: CASSWNAGAKGYTF
V: TRBV14; D: -; J: TRBJ2-7; CDR3: CASSQDHGGEQYF
V: TRBV15; D: TRBD1; J: TRBJ2-7; CDR3: CATSRDGQGHREQYF
V: TRBV18; D: -; J: TRBJ2-1; CDR3: CASSPPRGYNEQFF
V: TRBV11-1; D: TRBD2; J: TRBJ2-3; CDR3: CASSWGLARSTDTQYF
V: TRBV28; D: -; J: TRBJ2-7; CDR3: CASSGWRSSYEQYF
V: TRBV18; D: TRBD2; J: TRBJ2-4; CDR3: CASSPMGRDIQYF
V: TRBV5-4; D: TRBD1; J: TRBJ2-1; CDR3: CASSLHPGQGFVNEQFF
V: TRBV11-1; D: -; J: TRBJ2-1; CDR3: CASSFNNEQFF
V: TRBV7-3; D: -; J: TRBJ2-7; CDR3: CASSSTSGTYYEQYF
V: TRBV7-8; D: -; J: TRBJ2-3; CDR3: CASSLPQEAIARSDTQYF
V: TRBV9; D: -; J: TRBJ2-3; CDR3: CASSPSGTSTDTQYF
V: TRBV7-7; D: TRBD2; J: TRBJ2-1; CDR3: CASSLGRETYNEQFF
V: TRBV18; D: TRBD1; J: TRBJ1-5; CDR3: CASSQGQGRQPQHF
V: TRBV12-5; D: -; J: TRBJ2-2; CDR3: CASGSWAPLTGELFF
V: TRBV27; D: -; J: TRBJ2-2; CDR3: CASRHPGQPTGELFF
V: TRBV10-3; D: TRBD2; J: TRBJ2-7; CDR3: CAISESGRDYEQYF
V: TRBV5-1; D: -; J: TRBJ2-1; CDR3: CASSLSDRSYNEQFF
V: TRBV5-6; D: -; J: TRBJ2-3; CDR3: CASSLGRTVRDTQYF
V: TRBV5-1; D: -; J: TRBJ2-7; CDR3: CASSLPTRVGAVSSSGTYEQYF
V: TRBV15; D: TRBD1; J: TRBJ2-5; CDR3: CATSTTGVETQYF
V: TRBV19; D: -; J: TRBJ2-1; CDR3: CASSAGLFVSHEQFF
V: TRBV5-1; D: -; J: TRBJ2-5; CDR3: CASSFSTGQETQYF
V: TRBV4-2; D: -; J: TRBJ1-2; CDR3: CASSQDWRANYGYTF
V: TRBV5-4; D: TRBD2; J: TRBJ2-3; CDR3: CASSTTSGRTLSTDTQYF